The clone carrying this T cell receptor (beta chain) showed up just once. This record comes from a study of cytotoxic CD8 clonotypes in ibrutinib-treated CLL. The data were produced by immunoSEQ multiplex PCR, yet TCRdb's version contains in-frame clones alone and is incomplete. The data show approximately 350,000 clones, under 70% seen once. Germline V gene data show CDR1 as KGHSH and CDR2 as LQKENI. V was pared by 0 bases and J by 2 bases, with 17 bases between. CDR3 length equals 18 residues. This TCR was sampled from a human donor with chronic lymphocytic leukemia. Sequenced material: PBMCs, taken after 36 months of ibrutinib treatment. The chain employs TRBV18 and TRBJ2-1, with D tentatively TRBD2 (6 bases). CDR3 nucleotides: TGTGCCAGCTCACCACCTAACCTGCGGGACGGACCCTACAATGAGCAGTTCTTC. As protein: CASSPPNLRDGPYNEQFF.